One sample yielded the 20 T cell receptor beta chains listed below, sequenced in a study of T cell changes during pregnancy in multiple sclerosis. TCRdb's copy holds only in-frame clones and misses some; the assay was immunoSEQ multiplex PCR. The profile covers 84,000 or so clones, with around 94% appearing a single time and 0.7% to 0.95% taken by the ten largest. Sequencing used peripheral blood, obtained in the third trimester of pregnancy. Receptors were obtained from a female donor with multiple sclerosis, enrolled in a pregnancy study.

The chain employs TRBV5-6 and TRBJ1-5; no definite D call. V lost 3 bases, J lost 9 bases, and 13 bases lay in between. Germline V gene lookup returns CDR1 SGHDT and CDR2 YYEEEE. The CDR3 is 13 residues long. CDR3 in DNA: TGTGCCAGCAGCTCCGGGTCCGTCGGGCCCCAGCATTTT. This translates into CASSSGSVGPQHF. Complete variable domain (other parts from reference TRBV5-6 and TRBJ1-5): DAGVTQSPTHLIKTRGQQVTLRCSPKSGHDTVSWYQQALGQGPQFIFQYYEEEERQRGNFPDRFSGHQFPNYSSELNVNALLLGDSALYLCASSSGSVGPQHFGDGTRLSIL.

The chain couples TRBV27 to TRBJ1-2, with D unresolved. From germline, CDR1 is MNHEY and CDR2 SMNVEV (reference sequence). Trimming removed 8 bases at V and 13 bases at J, with 20 bases between. This CDR3 has 12 amino acids. CDR3 DNA sequence: TGTGCCAGCGCGCCCCGGTCGGTGATTCTCACCTTC. Protein product: CASAPRSVILTF.

The genes are TRBV27 and TRBJ2-7; weak D call: TRBD1 (7 bases). CDR1 is MNHEY, CDR2 SMNVEV, per germline (reference sequence). Trimming removed 6 bases from V and 3 bases from J, with 18 bases in between. This CDR3 has 15 residues. The CDR3 here is CASREQGTPLYEQYF. CDR3 sequence (DNA): TGTGCCAGCAGAGAACAGGGGACTCCCCTCTACGAGCAGTACTTC.

This clone appeared a few times. The CDR3 loop reads CAGNDRINYGYTF. CDR3 DNA sequence: TGTGCCGGCAACGACAGGATTAACTATGGCTACACCTTC. The rearrangement uses TRBV7-2 and TRBJ1-2; a weak D match, TRBD1 (6 bases). The CDR3 is 13 residues long. V was clipped by 11 bases and J by 1 base, with 14 bases between them. Germline CDR1 reads SGHTA; CDR2 reads FQGNSA.

The chain carries TRBV4-1 and TRBJ2-7, with D perhaps matching TRBD2 (6 bases). Germline V gene lookup returns CDR1 MGHRA and CDR2 YSYEKL. V lost 4 bases to trimming and J lost 5 bases, with 15 bases between them. The CDR3 length is 14 residues. The CDR3 coding sequence is TGCGCCAGCAGCCCCCGGGACTCCGAACACGAGCAGTACTTC. As protein: CASSPRDSEHEQYF.

J is TRBJ2-1 and V is TRBV30; 9 nucleotides line up with TRBD1. Germline V gives CDR1 GTSNPN, CDR2 SVGIG (reference sequence). The CDR3 loop spans 14 amino acids. The junction had 6 bases not matched to a gene; V was cut back by 2 bases and J by 7 bases. This CDR3 is CAWSSGTGSNEQFF. In DNA form, the CDR3 reads TGTGCCTGGAGTTCCGGGACAGGGTCGAATGAGCAGTTCTTC.

This clone was seen more than once but under ten times. The J gene is TRBJ2-7, the V gene TRBV5-8; D uncertain. The germline V gene has CDR1 SGHTS and CDR2 YDEGEE. The V end was cut by 2 bases, the J end by 5 bases, with 5 bases between. The CDR3 consists of 11 residues. In DNA, the CDR3 is TGTGCCAGCAGCTTCATCCACGAGCAGTACTTC. This gives the protein CASSFIHEQYF.

The CDR3 nucleotides are TGTGCCTGGAAGGGGGGGCTGGGTGAGCAGTTCTTC. It codes for CAWKGGLGEQFF. The chain couples TRBV30 to TRBJ2-1; maybe TRBD2 (7 bases). The germline V gene has CDR1 GTSNPN and CDR2 SVGIG (reference sequence). The CDR3 length is 12 residues. V was cut by 4 bases and J by 9 bases, with 13 bases left in between. Combining the CDR3 with reference TRBV30 and TRBJ2-1 gives the whole variable domain SQTIHQWPATLVQPVGSPLSLECTVEGTSNPNLYWYRQAAGRGLQLLFYSVGIGQISSEVPQNLSASRPQDRQFILSSKKLLLSDSGFYLCAWKGGLGEQFFGPGTRLTVL.

The V call is TRBV2, the J call TRBJ1-2; D remains unclear. V was clipped by 3 bases and J by 0 bases, with 5 bases between them. Germline CDR1 SNHLY, CDR2 FYNNEI. CDR3 length equals 13 residues. The CDR3, as DNA: TGTGCCAGCAGTGACAGGCCTAACTATGGCTACACCTTC. Protein sequence: CASSDRPNYGYTF.

This chain links TRBV7-6 with TRBJ2-1; 9 bases map to TRBD2. Trimming at V came to 3 bases and at J to 6 bases, leaving 6 bases not matched to a gene. From germline, CDR1 is SGHVS and CDR2 FNYEAQ. The CDR3 spans 15 residues. The CDR3 sequence: CASSLDGGGGNEQFF. As DNA, the CDR3 is TGTGCCAGCAGCTTGGATGGCGGGGGGGGCAATGAGCAGTTCTTC.

The chain uses TRBV6-1 and TRBJ1-3; D gene unclear. Per the germline V gene, CDR1 is MNHNS and CDR2 is SASEGT. The CDR3 runs 16 residues. Deletions cut 3 bases from V and 3 bases from J, with 15 bases between. CDR3 residues: CASSEAPPAGGNTIYF. CDR3 nucleotide sequence: TGTGCCAGCAGTGAGGCCCCCCCCGCTGGTGGAAACACCATATATTTT.

There are a few counts of this clone. J is TRBJ1-1 and V is TRBV6-1; perhaps TRBD1 as D (6 bases). The germline V gene encodes CDR1 MNHNS and CDR2 SASEGT. The ends were cut back, 3 bases at V and 4 bases at J, with 9 bases in the middle. The CDR3 sequence is 13 residues long. The DNA of the CDR3 is TGTGCCAGCAGTGATGGGGGGGCCACTGAAGCTTTCTTT. Amino acid sequence: CASSDGGATEAFF.

This chain connects TRBV29-1 to TRBJ2-2; 11 bases are shared with TRBD2. With V trimmed by 6 bases and J by 8 bases, 5 bases remained unmatched. Germline loops: CDR1 SQVTM, CDR2 ANQGSEA. The CDR3 spans 13 residues. CDR3 in amino acids: CSVVAGGRGELFF. CDR3 bases: TGCAGCGTAGTAGCGGGAGGGAGGGGGGAGCTGTTTTTT.

The V call is TRBV13, the J call TRBJ2-3; 7 bases map to TRBD2. This CDR3 has 17 amino acids. The germline CDR1 and CDR2 sequences are PRHDT and FYEKMQ (reference sequence). After removal of 3 bases from V and 4 bases from J, the junction contained 13 bases not matched to a gene. The CDR3, as DNA: TGTGCCAGCAGCTTTCAAGGAGGCGGGAGATTATCAGATACGCAGTATTTT. As protein: CASSFQGGGRLSDTQYF.

The rearrangement joins TRBV9 to TRBJ2-5; D gene unclear. This CDR3 is 16 amino acids long. V gave up 0 bases and J gave up 2 bases, with 14 bases separating them. Germline V gives CDR1 SGDLS, CDR2 YYNGEE. CDR3 region: CASSVEMRPSQETQYF. In DNA, the CDR3 is TGTGCCAGCAGCGTAGAAATGCGGCCGTCTCAAGAGACCCAGTACTTC.

The V gene is TRBV30, the J gene TRBJ2-3; 10 bases are shared with TRBD2. Germline loops: CDR1 GTSNPN, CDR2 SVGIG (reference sequence). The CDR3 extends over 17 amino acids. Trimming cost V 5 bases and J 2 bases; bases outside gene matches: 13. CDR3 in amino acids: CAWAHGALAGPTDTQYF. CDR3 nucleotides: TGTGCCTGGGCCCATGGGGCACTAGCGGGACCCACAGATACGCAGTATTTT. The entire variable domain, with the rest obtained from reference TRBV30 and TRBJ2-3, is as follows: SQTIHQWPATLVQPVGSPLSLECTVEGTSNPNLYWYRQAAGRGLQLLFYSVGIGQISSEVPQNLSASRPQDRQFILSSKKLLLSDSGFYLCAWAHGALAGPTDTQYFGPGTRLTVL.

The chain couples TRBV19 to TRBJ2-1; TRBD2 might be the D (5 bases). Between the trimmed V and J ends, which lost 5 bases and 8 bases, there was a span of 16 bases. Germline lookup yields CDR1 LNHDA and CDR2 SQIVND (reference sequence). The CDR3 is made up of 14 amino acids. The CDR3 is CASSGLALTDEQFF. The DNA for the CDR3 is TGTGCCAGTAGTGGGCTAGCCCTCACGGATGAGCAGTTCTTC.

The chain joins TRBV4-2 to TRBJ2-7, with TRBD2 matching over 15 bases. CDR3 length: 16 amino acids. The V segment lost 4 bases and the J segment 3 bases; nucleotides outside the gene matches: 4. CDR1 and CDR2 (germline): LGHNA, YNFKEQ. CDR3 protein: CASSPWTSGRDYEQYF. For the CDR3, the DNA is TGTGCCAGCAGCCCCTGGACTAGCGGGAGGGACTACGAGCAGTACTTC.

The rearrangement joins TRBV5-4 to TRBJ2-3; 9 nucleotides match TRBD1. The length of the CDR3 is 15 residues. Trimming at V came to 4 bases and at J to 6 bases, leaving 9 bases not matched to a gene. In germline, CDR1 is SGHNT, CDR2 YYREEE (reference sequence). The CDR3 DNA is TGTGCCAGCAGCGCAAGGACAGGGGCGCTGGATACGCAGTATTTT. Translated: CASSARTGALDTQYF.

This chain uses TRBV9 with TRBJ2-3; 8 bases agree with TRBD1. V was pared by 3 bases and J by 3 bases, with 15 bases of the junction left unmatched. Germline-derived CDR1 and CDR2 are SGDLS and YYNGEE. The length of the CDR3 is 18 residues. The CDR3 reads CASSGGQGTGRATDTQYF. The CDR3 region has the DNA TGTGCCAGCAGCGGAGGACAGGGAACGGGTAGGGCGACAGATACGCAGTATTTT. The full variable domain, completed using reference TRBV9 and TRBJ2-3, is DSGVTQTPKHLITATGQRVTLRCSPRSGDLSVYWYQQSLDQGLQFLIQYYNGEERAKGNILERFSAQQFPDLHSELNLSSLELGDSALYFCASSGGQGTGRATDTQYFGPGTRLTVL.